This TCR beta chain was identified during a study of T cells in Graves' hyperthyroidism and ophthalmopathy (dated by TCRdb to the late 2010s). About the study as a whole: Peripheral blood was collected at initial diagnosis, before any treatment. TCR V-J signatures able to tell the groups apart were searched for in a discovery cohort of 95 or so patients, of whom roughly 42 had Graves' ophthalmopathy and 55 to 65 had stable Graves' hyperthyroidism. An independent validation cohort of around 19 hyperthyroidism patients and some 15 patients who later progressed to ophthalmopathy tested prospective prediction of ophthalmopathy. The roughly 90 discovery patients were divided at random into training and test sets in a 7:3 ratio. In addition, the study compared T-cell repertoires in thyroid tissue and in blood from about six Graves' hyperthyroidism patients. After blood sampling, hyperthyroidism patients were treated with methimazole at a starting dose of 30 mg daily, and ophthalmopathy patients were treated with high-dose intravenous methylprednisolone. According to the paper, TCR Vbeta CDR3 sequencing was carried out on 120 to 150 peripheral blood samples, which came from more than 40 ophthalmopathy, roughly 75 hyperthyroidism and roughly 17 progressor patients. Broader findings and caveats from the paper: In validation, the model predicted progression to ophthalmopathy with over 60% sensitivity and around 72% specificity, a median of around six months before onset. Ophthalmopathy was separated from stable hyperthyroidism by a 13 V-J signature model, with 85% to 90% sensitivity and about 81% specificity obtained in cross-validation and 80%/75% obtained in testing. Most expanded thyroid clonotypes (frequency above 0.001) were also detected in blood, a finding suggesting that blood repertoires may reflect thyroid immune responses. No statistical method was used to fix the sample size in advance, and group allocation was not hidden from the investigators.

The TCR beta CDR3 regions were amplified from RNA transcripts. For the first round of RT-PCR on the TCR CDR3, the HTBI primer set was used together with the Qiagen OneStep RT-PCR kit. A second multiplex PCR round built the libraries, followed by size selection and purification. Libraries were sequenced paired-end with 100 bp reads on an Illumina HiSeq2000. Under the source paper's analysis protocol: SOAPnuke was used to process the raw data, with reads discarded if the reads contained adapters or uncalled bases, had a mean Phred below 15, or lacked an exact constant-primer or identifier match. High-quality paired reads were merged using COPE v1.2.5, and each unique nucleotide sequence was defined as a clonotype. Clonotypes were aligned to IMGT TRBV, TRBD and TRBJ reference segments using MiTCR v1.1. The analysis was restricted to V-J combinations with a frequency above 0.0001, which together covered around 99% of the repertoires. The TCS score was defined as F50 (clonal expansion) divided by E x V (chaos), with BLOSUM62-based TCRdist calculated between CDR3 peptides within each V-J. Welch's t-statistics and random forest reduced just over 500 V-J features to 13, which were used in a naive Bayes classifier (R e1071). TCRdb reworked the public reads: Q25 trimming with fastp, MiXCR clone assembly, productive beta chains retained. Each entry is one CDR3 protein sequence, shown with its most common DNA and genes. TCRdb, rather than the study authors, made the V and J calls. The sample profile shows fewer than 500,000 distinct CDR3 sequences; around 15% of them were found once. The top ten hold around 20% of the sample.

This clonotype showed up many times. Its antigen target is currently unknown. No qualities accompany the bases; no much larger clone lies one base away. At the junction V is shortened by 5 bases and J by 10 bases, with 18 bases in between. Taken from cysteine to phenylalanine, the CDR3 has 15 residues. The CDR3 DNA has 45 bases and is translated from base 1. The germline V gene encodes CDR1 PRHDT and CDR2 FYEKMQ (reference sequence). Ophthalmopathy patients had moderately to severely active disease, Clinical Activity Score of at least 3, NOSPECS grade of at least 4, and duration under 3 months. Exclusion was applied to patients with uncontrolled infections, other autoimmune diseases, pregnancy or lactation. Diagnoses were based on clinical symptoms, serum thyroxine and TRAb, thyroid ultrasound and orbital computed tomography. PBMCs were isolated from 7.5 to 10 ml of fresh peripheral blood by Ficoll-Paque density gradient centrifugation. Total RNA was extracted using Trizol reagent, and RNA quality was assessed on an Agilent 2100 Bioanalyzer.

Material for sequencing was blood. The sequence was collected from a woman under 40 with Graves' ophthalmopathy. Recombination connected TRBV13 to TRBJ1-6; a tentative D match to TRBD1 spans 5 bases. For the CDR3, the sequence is CASSRGDGGRSPLHF. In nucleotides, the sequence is TGTGCCAGCAGCCGGGGGGACGGGGGTAGGTCACCCCTCCACTTT.